One T cell receptor beta chain is described in this entry. Its antigen has not been determined. No much larger clone exists at a distance of one base, and base qualities are not known. The CDR3 has 13 amino acids, counting the end cysteine and phenylalanine. Kept here is only the CDR3 DNA, which spans 39 bases and is read in frame from base 1. The V end loses 6 bases and the J end loses 1 base, and a stretch of 9 bases separates them. In the paper's terms, the time point label means: about 28 days (+/-7) after the second vaccine dose. AZD1222 recipients with second doses at about 4 weeks or about 12 weeks were pooled, because spike-specific TCR depth and breadth did not differ between schedules. Samples from vaccinated people were obtained from the UK trials COV001 and COV002, which included a single-blind randomized controlled phase 2/3 trial of AZD1222 (ChAdOx1 nCoV-19) in healthy adults. For TCRbeta chain sequencing, PBMC samples from trial participants were taken at day 0 and at day 28 after the second dose.

These data originate in a study of T cell responses to AZD1222 COVID-19 vaccine (dated by TCRdb to the early 2020s). Looking at the study overall: TCR sequencing covered some 250 trial participants: 200 to 220 given two doses of AZD1222 and 26 given two doses of MenACWY control vaccine. Trial participants were enrolled into age subgroups of 18-55, 56-69 and 70-plus years, which contained 148, 28 and 57 TCR-sequenced participants, respectively.

The CDR3 regions of human TCRbeta chains were subjected to immunosequencing. The authors' pipeline ran thus. TCRs in the repertoires were compared against a reference library of SARS-CoV-2-specific TCRs that had been generated with the MIRA antigen-specificity platform. Breadth was defined as the fraction of unique TCRs that were SARS-CoV-2-associated, and depth was defined as the fraction of total T cells that were SARS-CoV-2-associated. Using the MIRA data, each spike-specific TCR was assigned both to the spike region to which the TCR was reactive and to a CD4 or CD8 class. Log10-transformed breadth and depth values were compared by one-way ANOVA with Sidak's multiple comparisons tests. TCRdb mirrors the immuneACCESS table, restricted to in-frame sequences. Some clones are absent from its copies; in checked studies, under half trace to an unresolved V gene, and the reason for the others is unknown. That table supplies the V and J calls and clone size; D and trimming were determined from the DNA. The sample data list some 98,000 clones, and around nine tenths of these were observed just once. The ten largest clones add up to about 15% of the sample.

Study-wide conclusions, independent of this receptor: The vaccine-associated CD4 TCRs covered the entire spike protein, and the dominant responses fell in regions 160-218 and 743-854. Conclusions about previously exposed vaccinees are limited, since just five to seven AZD1222 recipients were seropositive for SARS-CoV-2 at baseline. After two AZD1222 doses, spike-specific TCR breadth and depth were significantly higher than at day 0 and than in MenACWY recipients. Because no day 14 peak-response samples were available, the repertoires could be characterized only after the peak T cell response. Most participants were white British and females outnumbered males, and the authors suggested that clonal diversity may have been underestimated. In the small 56-69-year group, the increase in depth fell short of significance, most likely because of low power. Nearly half of unique spike-specific TCRs reportedly recognized epitopes outside regions mutated in the B.1.351 and B.1.1.7 variants.

The rearranged segments are TRBV12-3 or TRBV12-4 and TRBJ2-5; the D region possibly corresponds to TRBD1 (5 bases align). The sequence derives from an adult who received the AZD1222 COVID-19 vaccine. The sample in question was peripheral blood, obtained 28 days after the second AZD1222 dose. DNA sequence: TGTGCCAGCAGCCGACAGACCCAAGAGACCCAGTACTTC. The resulting protein is CASSRQTQETQYF.